This T cell receptor (beta chain) was recovered during a study of T cell repertoires in ileal Crohn's disease. Time point meaning: neoterminal ileum biopsy at postoperative endoscopy, about 6 months after surgery. TCRdb's table, derived via immunoSEQ multiplex PCR, lists solely in-frame clones and lacks some. Of roughly 16,000 clones listed, more than 65% were seen once; the top ten hold approximately 3.9%. With 2 bases clipped from V and 5 bases from J, the junction kept 1 base outside the gene matches. There are 13 residues in the CDR3. Germline assignment: CDR1 KGHSY and CDR2 FQNENV. The sequenced sample consisted of ileal tissue. V is TRBV16 and J is TRBJ2-7; TRBD1 matches at 9 bases. This TCR derives from an adult with Crohn's disease. CDR3 DNA: TGTGCCAGCAGCCAAGGGACAGGGAACGAGCAGTACTTC. This gives the protein CASSQGTGNEQYF.